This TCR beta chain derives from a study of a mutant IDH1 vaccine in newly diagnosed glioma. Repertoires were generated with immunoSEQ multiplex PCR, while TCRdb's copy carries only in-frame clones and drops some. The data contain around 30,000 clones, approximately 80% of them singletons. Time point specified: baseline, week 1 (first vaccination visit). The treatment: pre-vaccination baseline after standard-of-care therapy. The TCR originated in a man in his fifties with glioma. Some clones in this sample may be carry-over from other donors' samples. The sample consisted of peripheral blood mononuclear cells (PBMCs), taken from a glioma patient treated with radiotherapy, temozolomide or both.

The CDR3 here is CASSPVGSSDYEQYF. The CDR3 DNA reads TGTGCCAGCAGCCCAGTGGGTTCTAGCGACTACGAGCAGTACTTC. The chain links TRBV7-9 to TRBJ2-7; perhaps TRBD2 as D (6 bases). The V gene's germline CDR1 is SEHNR and CDR2 FQNEAQ (reference sequence). The CDR3 contains 15 residues. The ends were cut back, 5 bases at V and 3 bases at J, with 17 bases in the middle.